This T cell receptor (beta chain) was found in a study of T cells after yellow fever vaccination (dated by TCRdb to between 2018 and 2020). Broadly, across the study: The SMART-Seq v4 Ultra Low Input RNA kit was used to prepare libraries from fractions with low cell numbers. Blood was collected at multiple timepoints before and after primary and secondary immunization, and bulk PBMC replicates and cell subsets were isolated. Two healthy male donors made up the cohort, one aged 18 to 30 years and the other aged 30 to 40 years. To follow T-cell clones before and after primary and booster YFV17D yellow fever vaccination, bulk TCR alpha and beta repertoires were sequenced over time.

In this sample, this clonotype turned up many times. It lacks a known antigen. Base-call qualities are not available, and no considerably larger clone is one nucleotide away. The CDR3, from cysteine to phenylalanine, totals 16 residues. The kept DNA is CDR3 alone, 48 bases in frame from the first base. At the junction V is shortened by 7 bases and J by 2 bases; bases outside the gene matches: 11. The germline V gene gives CDR1 as SGHRS and CDR2 as YFSETQ. The sample's treatment or condition label, in plain terms: live attenuated yellow fever vaccine strain. At every blood-draw timepoint, two biological replicates of bulk PBMCs were collected. PBMCs were isolated from peripheral blood using a standard Ficoll-Paque protocol. TriZol was used to extract RNA from bulk PBMCs, from CD4 and CD8 fractions, and from dextramer-positive and dextramer-negative fractions. TCR cDNA was synthesized by 5'RACE template switching, through which a universal primer site and unique molecular identifiers were introduced. cDNA synthesis was primed from both the TCR alpha and TCR beta constant segments. Library amplification used two PCR steps, and the second PCR step added sample barcodes and sequencing adapters. Sequencing of libraries was done on Illumina HiSeq 2500 (2x100 bp) or NovaSeq (2x150 bp). On the study's bioinformatics: Demultiplexing of reads and collapsing into UMI consensus sequences were performed with MIGEC, and V(D)J alignment was carried out with MiXCR. Using edgeR on replicate PBMC samples, clonotypes were called vaccine-responding if FDR was below 0.01 and the log2 fold change was above 5 up to day 15. Each bulk clonotype was labeled CD4 or CD8 based on which sequenced repertoire, CD4 or CD8, contained the clonotype at higher abundance. The public reads were quality trimmed at Q25 with fastp and then assembled into clones with MiXCR by TCRdb, keeping productive beta chains. Every distinct CDR3 protein forms one entry, paired with its most common genes and DNA. Here the V and J calls rest on TCRdb's processing, not on the authors' analysis. This sample is represented by approximately 340,000 distinct CDR3 sequences; more than 8.5% of them were singletons. The ten biggest clones cover approximately 18% of the sample.

Results and caveats for the whole study, not just this receptor: A small share of clonotypes was detected in both CD4 and CD8 compartments, with the overlap likely arising from convergent recombination. Most clones expanded after primary vaccination were re-detected after the booster (around 96% of CD4 and around 88% of CD8), suggesting broad memory maintenance. Because only two donors were included in the study, the extent to which the findings can be generalized is limited. Because abundant contaminating clonotypes from the bulk population could be contained in FACS-sorted repertoires, computational filtering was required. Compared with the primary T-cell response, the secondary T-cell response was faster but weaker, reaching its peak on day 5 rather than on day 15.

The receptor was derived from a man between 18 and 29 years old who received the YFV17D yellow fever vaccine. Recombination linked TRBV5-1 to TRBJ1-5, with 8 bases in between that match TRBD1. Sequencing was performed on PBMCs, taken on the day of the first yellow fever vaccination. This receptor has the CDR3 CASLPRGPKGNQPQHF. Read as DNA, the sequence is TGCGCCAGCCTTCCCAGGGGGCCGAAGGGCAATCAGCCCCAGCATTTT.